The subject of this entry is one TCR beta chain. Its antigen is undetermined. V was cut by 5 bases and J by 3 bases, with 16 bases left in between. The CDR3 runs to 15 residues. Germline loops: CDR1 SGHAT, CDR2 FQNNGV. This record comes from a study of shared clonotypes between healthy human individuals. Across the whole study: Per-donor plates numbered three CD4 naive, three CD4 memory, two CD8 naive and one CD8 memory.

Naive CD8 populations comprised CD45RO-negative cells positively selected for CCR7, excluding terminally differentiated effector memory CD45RA+ cells. Findings and limits, study-wide: Only blood underwent sampling, and tissue repertoires likely differ.

The table came from immunoSEQ multiplex PCR; TCRdb's copy has only in-frame clones and leaves some out. The sample has about 2 million clones, about 95% seen once. This rearrangement joins TRBV11-2 to TRBJ1-1; TRBD1 might be the D (6 bases). The clonotype was recovered from a young man in good health. The sequenced sample was naive CD8+ T cells sorted from blood. The CDR3 DNA is TGTGCCAGCAGCCGTGGCAGCGAGGGGGACACTGAAGCTTTCTTT. It encodes CASSRGSEGDTEAFF.